The 5 T cell receptor beta chains given below trace back to one sample, sequenced in a study of T cell responses to AZD1222 COVID-19 vaccine. Clones were read by immunoSEQ multiplex PCR, and TCRdb kept only the in-frame ones, dropping some. Of more than 140,000 clones detected, under 95% appear once; the ten largest clones hold roughly 4.6%. The material was peripheral blood, obtained on day 0 of AZD1222 vaccination. The source of these receptors is an adult in good health.

V and J are TRBV5-8 and TRBJ1-1; the match to TRBD1 covers 7 bases. V was clipped by 4 bases and J by 4 bases; unmatched bases: 4. Germline V gives CDR1 SGHTS, CDR2 YDEGEE. The CDR3 contains 13 residues. The chain's CDR3 is CASSRRGGTEAFF. The CDR3 DNA reads TGTGCCAGCAGCCGCAGGGGGGGCACTGAAGCTTTCTTT.

The chain combines TRBV3-1 (or the pseudogene TRBV3-2) with TRBJ1-2; D remains unclear. The CDR3 loop spans 16 amino acids. V was trimmed by 0 bases and J by 8 bases, leaving 19 bases between them. CDR1 and CDR2 (germline): LGHDT, YNNKEL (reference sequence). CDR3 nucleotides: TGTGCCAGCAGCCAAGATGCAAGTGTAATTGCGGACGGCTACACCTTC. Translation: CASSQDASVIADGYTF.

This clone has only one observation. Here the CDR3 DNA reads TGTGCCAGCAGCCCCGCCCCGCACAAGAACTCCCCTAGCACAGATACGCAGTATTTT. It yields the protein CASSPAPHKNSPSTDTQYF. The chain links TRBV9 to TRBJ2-3; D is ambiguous. V shed 4 bases and J shed 0 bases, with 24 bases lying between them. The CDR3 totals 19 residues. Germline loops: CDR1 SGDLS, CDR2 YYNGEE. The full variable domain, completed using reference TRBV9 and TRBJ2-3, is DSGVTQTPKHLITATGQRVTLRCSPRSGDLSVYWYQQSLDQGLQFLIQYYNGEERAKGNILERFSAQQFPDLHSELNLSSLELGDSALYFCASSPAPHKNSPSTDTQYFGPGTRLTVL.

The CDR3 region has the DNA TGTGCCAGCAGCCCAGACAGGGGGCAAGGCTATGGCTACACCTTC. It is translated as CASSPDRGQGYGYTF. V is TRBV28 and J is TRBJ1-2; 10 bases agree with TRBD1. The germline CDR1 and CDR2 sequences are MDHEN and SYDVKM. Trimming took 6 bases from V and 4 from J; bases not matched to a gene: 8. The CDR3 has 15 residues.

The genes are TRBV5-4 and TRBJ1-1; D remains ambiguous. Germline V CDR1 and CDR2: SGHNT, YYREEE (reference sequence). The CDR3 contains 13 residues. Trimming took 5 bases from V and 0 from J, leaving 8 bases between them. This chain's CDR3 is CASSSGMNTEAFF. CDR3 bases: TGTGCCAGCAGTTCGGGGATGAACACTGAAGCTTTCTTT. The whole variable domain, remainder taken from reference TRBV5-4 and TRBJ1-1, is ETGVTQSPTHLIKTRGQQVTLRCSSQSGHNTVSWYQQALGQGPQFIFQYYREEENGRGNFPPRFSGLQFPNYSSELNVNALELDDSALYLCASSSGMNTEAFFGQGTRLTVV.